This record covers a single T cell receptor beta chain. The CDR3 length is 14 residues. The V and J ends lost 7 bases and 7 bases, in that order; junction bases with no gene match: 11. Germline V gene sequence: CDR1 MNHNY, CDR2 SVGAGI (reference sequence). This sample stems from a study of blood T cell repertoires in COVID-19. In the study overall: In each case, the material was cDNA or gDNA derived from T cells, B-cell-depleted T cells, or PBMCs.

Profiled with immunoSEQ multiplex PCR; TCRdb holds only in-frame clones, not every one. Among around 100,000 clones listed, nearly 90% were seen once. This chain links TRBV6-6 with TRBJ2-5, with TRBD2 identical over 8 bases. This clonotype originated in a man aged 50 or older with active COVID-19. Sequencing was carried out using peripheral blood. The CDR3 reads CASTAGGGGMTQYF. DNA for the CDR3: TGTGCCAGCACGGCCGGGGGGGGCGGTATGACCCAGTACTTC.